The rows below give T cell receptor beta chains drawn from one sample of a study of cytomegalovirus exposure and HLA in healthy donors. The assay was immunoSEQ multiplex PCR, and TCRdb's table has in-frame clones only and misses some. The profile covers about 310,000 clones, with roughly 88% appearing a single time and around 0.96% taken by the ten largest. The sample was PBMCs. The receptors shown here come from a man aged 25-45 years in good health and CMV-seronegative. The CDR3 runs from the conserved cysteine through the conserved F or W. D genes are given only for firm matches. Some rows have no size entry. The others give once, few or many, or a class for an expanded clone.

v_gene,j_gene,d_gene,abundance,CDR3aa,CDR3nt
TRBV10-3,TRBJ1-1,TRBD1,NA,CAISEWDRGSTEAFF,TGTGCCATCAGTGAATGGGACAGGGGTAGTACTGAAGCTTTCTTT
TRBV7-2,TRBJ2-7,TRBD1,NA,CASSAGGATVYEQYF,TGTGCCAGCAGCGCAGGGGGCGCAACCGTTTACGAGCAGTACTTC
TRBV5-1,TRBJ2-6,NA,NA,CASSPPSSSGANVLTF,TGCGCCAGCAGCCCGCCATCCAGCTCTGGGGCCAACGTCCTGACTTTC
TRBV27,TRBJ2-2,TRBD1,NA,CASSSGGGWPGELFF,TGTGCCAGCAGTTCAGGGGGCGGTTGGCCCGGGGAGCTGTTTTTT
TRBV10-3,TRBJ1-2,TRBD1,NA,CAISEGTANYGYTF,TGTGCCATCAGCGAAGGGACAGCTAACTATGGCTACACCTTC
TRBV7-9,TRBJ1-2,NA,NA,CASRPSATANYGYTF,TGTGCCAGCAGACCCTCAGCGACAGCTAACTATGGCTACACCTTC
TRBV5-6,TRBJ2-7,NA,NA,CASSIISGSYEQYF,TGTGCCAGCAGCATAATCTCAGGGTCCTACGAGCAGTACTTC
TRBV4-1,TRBJ2-3,NA,once,CASSQVAGQGYDTQYF,TGCGCCAGCAGCCAAGTTGCAGGCCAGGGGTACGATACGCAGTATTTT
TRBV5-1,TRBJ2-4,NA,NA,CASSSTLENIQYF,TGCGCCAGCAGCTCCACTCTAGAAAACATTCAGTACTTC
TRBV5-5,TRBJ2-1,NA,NA,CASSFGGGQQFF,TGTGCCAGCAGCTTTGGAGGAGGACAGCAGTTCTTC
TRBV19,TRBJ1-1,NA,NA,CASSMVGGITEAFF,TGTGCCAGTAGTATGGTCGGGGGTATCACTGAAGCTTTCTTT
TRBV27,TRBJ1-5,NA,NA,CASSSPGLNQPQHF,TGTGCCAGCAGTTCGCCAGGGCTCAATCAGCCCCAGCATTTT
TRBV5-1,TRBJ1-5,NA,NA,CASSLAPAGANQPQHF,TGCGCCAGCAGCTTGGCCCCAGCAGGGGCAAATCAGCCCCAGCATTTT
TRBV10-1,TRBJ2-1,NA,NA,CASSSAGYNEQFF,TGCGCCAGCAGTTCAGCAGGGTACAATGAGCAGTTCTTC
TRBV25-1,TRBJ2-1,TRBD1,NA,CASRGTGQGANEQFF,TGTGCCAGCAGGGGAACAGGACAGGGGGCCAATGAGCAGTTCTTC
TRBV6-1,TRBJ1-5,NA,NA,CASSGGTSSYSNQPQHF,TGTGCCAGCAGTGGGGGGACTTCTTCCTATAGCAATCAGCCCCAGCATTTT
TRBV19,TRBJ1-2,NA,NA,CASSRRQEHYGYTF,TGTGCCAGTAGTAGAAGACAGGAGCACTATGGCTACACCTTC
TRBV6-5,TRBJ2-1,TRBD2,NA,CATRRGGSYNEQFF,TGTGCCACCAGGCGGGGGGGCTCCTACAATGAGCAGTTCTTC
TRBV10-1,TRBJ2-5,NA,few,CASSELDQAGQETQYF,TGCGCCAGCAGTGAGTTAGATCAGGCGGGACAAGAGACCCAGTACTTC
TRBV5-1,TRBJ1-2,TRBD1,NA,CASSLNGQANYGYTF,TGCGCCAGCAGCTTAAACGGACAGGCGAACTATGGCTACACCTTC